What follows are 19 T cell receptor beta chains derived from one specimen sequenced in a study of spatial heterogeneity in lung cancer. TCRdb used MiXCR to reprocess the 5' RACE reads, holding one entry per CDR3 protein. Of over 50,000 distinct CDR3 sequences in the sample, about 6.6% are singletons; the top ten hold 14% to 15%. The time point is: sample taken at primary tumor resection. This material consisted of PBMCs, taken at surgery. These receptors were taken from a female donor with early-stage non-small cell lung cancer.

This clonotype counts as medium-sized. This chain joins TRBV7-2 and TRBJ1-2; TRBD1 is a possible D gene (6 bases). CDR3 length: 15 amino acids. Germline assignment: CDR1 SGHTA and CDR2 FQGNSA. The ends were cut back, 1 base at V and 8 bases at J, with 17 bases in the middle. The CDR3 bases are TGTGCCAGCAGCTTAGATCCCCTAGGGGGGGCGGGCTACACCTTC. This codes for CASSLDPLGGAGYTF.

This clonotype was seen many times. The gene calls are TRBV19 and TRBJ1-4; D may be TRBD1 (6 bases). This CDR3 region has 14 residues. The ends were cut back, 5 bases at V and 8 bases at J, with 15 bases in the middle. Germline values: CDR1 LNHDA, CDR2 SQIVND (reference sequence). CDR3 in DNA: TGTGCCAGTAGTTCCGGGACAAGGAACGAAAAACTGTTTTTT. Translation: CASSSGTRNEKLFF.

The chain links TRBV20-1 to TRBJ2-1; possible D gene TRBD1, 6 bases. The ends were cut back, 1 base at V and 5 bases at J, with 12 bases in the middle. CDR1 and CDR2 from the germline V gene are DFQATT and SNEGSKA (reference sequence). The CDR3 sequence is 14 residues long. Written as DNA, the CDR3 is TGCAGTGCTAGAGCGACCCCAGGGGACAATGAGCAGTTCTTC. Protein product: CSARATPGDNEQFF.

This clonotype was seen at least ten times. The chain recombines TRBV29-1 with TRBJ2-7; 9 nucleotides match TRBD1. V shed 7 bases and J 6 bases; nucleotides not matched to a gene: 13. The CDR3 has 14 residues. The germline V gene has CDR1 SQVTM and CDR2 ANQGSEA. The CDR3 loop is CSAAWGTGLGEQYF. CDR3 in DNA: TGCAGCGCTGCCTGGGGGACAGGGCTGGGCGAGCAGTACTTC.

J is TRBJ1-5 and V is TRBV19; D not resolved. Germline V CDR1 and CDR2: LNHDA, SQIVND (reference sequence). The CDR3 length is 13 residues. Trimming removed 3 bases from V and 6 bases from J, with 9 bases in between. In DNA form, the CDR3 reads TGTGCCAGTAGTATTCAAGAACTTCAGCCCCAGCATTTT. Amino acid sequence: CASSIQELQPQHF.

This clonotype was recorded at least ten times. CDR3 protein: CSARDVADTFDIQYF. The DNA of the CDR3 is TGCAGTGCTAGAGACGTAGCGGATACTTTTGACATTCAGTACTTC. The chain links TRBV20-1 to TRBJ2-4, with a tentative D call TRBD2 (6 bases). Per germline, CDR1 DFQATT and CDR2 SNEGSKA (reference sequence). This CDR3 has 15 amino acids. The V end was cut by 0 bases, the J end by 8 bases, with 17 bases between.

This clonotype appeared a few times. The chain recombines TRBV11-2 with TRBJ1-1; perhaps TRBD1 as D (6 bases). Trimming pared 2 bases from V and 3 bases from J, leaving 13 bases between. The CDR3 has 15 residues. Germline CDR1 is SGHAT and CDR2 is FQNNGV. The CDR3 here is CASSLLSRGDTEAFF. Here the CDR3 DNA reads TGTGCCAGCAGCTTACTTAGCAGGGGTGACACTGAAGCTTTCTTT.

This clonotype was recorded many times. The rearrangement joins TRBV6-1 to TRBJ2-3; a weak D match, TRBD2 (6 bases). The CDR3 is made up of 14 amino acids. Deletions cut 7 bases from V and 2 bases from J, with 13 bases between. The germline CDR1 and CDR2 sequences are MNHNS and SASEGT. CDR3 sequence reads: CASMRGGLTDTQYF. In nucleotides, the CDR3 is TGTGCCAGCATGAGGGGAGGCCTCACAGATACGCAGTATTTT.

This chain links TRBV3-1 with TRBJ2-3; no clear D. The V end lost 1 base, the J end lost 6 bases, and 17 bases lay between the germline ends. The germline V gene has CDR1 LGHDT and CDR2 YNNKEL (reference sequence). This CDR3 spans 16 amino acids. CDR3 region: CASSQGLLQNVDTQYF. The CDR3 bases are TGTGCCAGCAGCCAAGGGCTTCTGCAAAACGTGGATACGCAGTATTTT.

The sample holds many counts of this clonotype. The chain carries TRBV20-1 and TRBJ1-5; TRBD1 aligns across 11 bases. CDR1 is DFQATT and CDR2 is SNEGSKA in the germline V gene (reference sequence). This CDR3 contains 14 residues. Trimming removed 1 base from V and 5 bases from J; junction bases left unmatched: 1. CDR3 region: CSARGTGGHQPQHF. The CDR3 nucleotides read TGCAGTGCTAGAGGGACAGGGGGCCATCAGCCCCAGCATTTT.

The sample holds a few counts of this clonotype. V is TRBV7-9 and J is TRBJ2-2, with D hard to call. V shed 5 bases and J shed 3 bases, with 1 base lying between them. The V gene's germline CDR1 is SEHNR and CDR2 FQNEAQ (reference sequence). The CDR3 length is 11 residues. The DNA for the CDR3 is TGTGCCAGCAGCCACACCGGGGAGCTGTTTTTT. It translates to CASSHTGELFF. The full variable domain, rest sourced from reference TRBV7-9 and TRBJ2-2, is DTGVSQNPRHKITKRGQNVTFRCDPISEHNRLYWYRQTLGQGPEFLTYFQNEAQLEKSRLLSDRFSAERPKGSFSTLEIQRTEQGDSAMYLCASSHTGELFFGEGSRLTVL.

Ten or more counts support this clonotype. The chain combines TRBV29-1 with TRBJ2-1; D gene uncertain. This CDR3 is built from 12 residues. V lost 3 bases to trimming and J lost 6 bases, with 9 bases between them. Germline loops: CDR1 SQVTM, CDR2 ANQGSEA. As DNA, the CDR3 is TGCAGCGTTGACCTCGGTTTCAATGAGCAGTTCTTC. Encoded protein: CSVDLGFNEQFF.

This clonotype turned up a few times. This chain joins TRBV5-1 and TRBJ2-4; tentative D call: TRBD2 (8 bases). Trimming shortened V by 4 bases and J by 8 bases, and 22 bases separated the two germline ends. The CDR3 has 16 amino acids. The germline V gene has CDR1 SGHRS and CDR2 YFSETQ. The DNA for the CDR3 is TGCGCCAGCAGCGCTGGTAGGGACAGCGGGAGTCACATTCAGTACTTC. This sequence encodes CASSAGRDSGSHIQYF. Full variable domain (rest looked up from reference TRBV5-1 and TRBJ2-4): KAGVTQTPRYLIKTRGQQVTLSCSPISGHRSVSWYQQTPGQGLQFLFEYFSETQRNKGNFPGRFSGRQFSNSRSEMNVSTLELGDSALYLCASSAGRDSGSHIQYFGAGTRLSVL.

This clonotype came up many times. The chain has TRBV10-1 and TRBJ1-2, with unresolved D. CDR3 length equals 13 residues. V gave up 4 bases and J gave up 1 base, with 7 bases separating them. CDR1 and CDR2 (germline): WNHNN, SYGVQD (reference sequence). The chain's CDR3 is CASSGTGNYGYTF. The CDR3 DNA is TGCGCCAGCAGTGGAACGGGTAACTATGGCTACACCTTC.

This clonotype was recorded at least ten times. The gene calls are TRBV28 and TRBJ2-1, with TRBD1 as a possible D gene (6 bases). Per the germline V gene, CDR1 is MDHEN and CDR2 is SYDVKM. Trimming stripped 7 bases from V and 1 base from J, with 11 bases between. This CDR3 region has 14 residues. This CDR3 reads CASTLDRSYNEQFF. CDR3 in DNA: TGTGCCAGCACCCTAGACAGGTCCTACAATGAGCAGTTCTTC. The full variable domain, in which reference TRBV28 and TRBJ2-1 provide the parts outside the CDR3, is DVKVTQSSRYLVKRTGEKVFLECVQDMDHENMFWYRQDPGLGLRLIYFSYDVKMKEKGDIPEGYSVSREKKERFSLILESASTNQTSMYLCASTLDRSYNEQFFGPGTRLTVL.

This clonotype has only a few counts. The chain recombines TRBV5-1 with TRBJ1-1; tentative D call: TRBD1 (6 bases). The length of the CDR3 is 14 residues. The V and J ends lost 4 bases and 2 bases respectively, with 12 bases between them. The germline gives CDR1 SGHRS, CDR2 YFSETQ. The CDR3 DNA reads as TGCGCCAGCAGCCCCCTCGGGGGCAACACTGAAGCTTTCTTT. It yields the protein CASSPLGGNTEAFF.

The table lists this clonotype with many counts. In DNA form, the CDR3 reads TGTGCCAGCAGTGCCCGGGAGCAGTACTTC. Protein product: CASSAREQYF. The chain recombines TRBV28 with TRBJ2-7; D ambiguous. CDR1 and CDR2 from the germline V gene are MDHEN and SYDVKM. Trimming shortened V by 5 bases and J by 7 bases, and 6 bases separated the two germline ends. The CDR3 runs to 10 residues.

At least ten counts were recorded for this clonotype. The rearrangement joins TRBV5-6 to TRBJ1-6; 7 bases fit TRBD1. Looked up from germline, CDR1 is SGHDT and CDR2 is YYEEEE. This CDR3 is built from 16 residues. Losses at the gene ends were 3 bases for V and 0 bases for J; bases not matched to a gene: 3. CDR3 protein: CASSSTGSSYNSPLHF. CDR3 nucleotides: TGTGCCAGCAGCTCGACAGGGAGCTCCTATAATTCACCCCTCCACTTT.

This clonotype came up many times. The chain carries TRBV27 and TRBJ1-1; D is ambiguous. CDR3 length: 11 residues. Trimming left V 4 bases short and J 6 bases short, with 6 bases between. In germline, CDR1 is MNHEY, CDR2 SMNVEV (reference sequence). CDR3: CASSSRAEAFF. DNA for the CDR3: TGTGCCAGCAGTTCCCGGGCTGAAGCTTTCTTT.